This T cell receptor (beta chain) was sequenced for a study of blood T cell repertoires in COVID-19 (dated by TCRdb to about 2020). For context, the study as a whole: Samples covering the acute and convalescent phases of COVID-19 were provided by collaborators in the United States, Italy and Spain. The material from the prospective study consisted of cDNA or gDNA derived from T cells, B-cell-depleted T cells, or PBMCs. Deeply sampled blood TCRbeta repertoires from subjects exposed to, actively infected with, or recovered from COVID-19 were included in the dataset. The repertoires were released in a freely available public database intended as a resource for research on the immune response to SARS-CoV-2. The samples were drawn from the first 160 participants of the ongoing ImmuneRACE study and from 1,254 subjects provided by 6 global collaborators. A de-identified subject ID, COVID-19 status, age in years and sex were almost always included in the sample metadata. Where available, HLA class I and class II types were taken from metadata supplied by the sample provider and were not determined by assay-based typing.

The junction shows trimming of 0 bases on V and 6 bases on J, plus 12 bases between the germline ends. The germline V gene encodes CDR1 LGHNA and CDR2 YSLEER. The CDR3 covers 14 residues, taking in both the cysteine and the phenylalanine. Just the 42-base CDR3 DNA is kept, in frame starting at base 1. This clone has only one observation. Its antigen is still unknown. Qualities for individual bases were not recorded, and no much larger clone is one base off. Collaborating institutions collected whole blood in K2EDTA tubes following their own protocols. For TCRbeta analysis, collaborator samples were shipped as frozen whole blood, as isolated PBMCs, or as DNA extracted from either sample type. What the research found in general, with its limitations: The amount of clinical and demographic metadata varied by source and participant and was provided uncurated.

The immunoSEQ Assay, a bias-controlled multiplex PCR, was used to amplify TCRbeta CDR3 regions from genomic DNA. Concerning the study's data processing: The number of nucleated cells in each sample was estimated by amplification of reference gene primers within the assay. To quantify the absolute abundance of each unique TCRbeta CDR3 rearrangement, sequence reads were collapsed and filtered. For each sample, productive Simpson clonality was calculated by taking the square root of Simpson's diversity index across productive rearrangements. TCRdb re-hosts the immuneACCESS table, in-frame sequences only. Its copies lack some clones; in the studies checked, an unresolved V gene accounts for under half of them, and the cause for the rest is not known. The V and J calls and clone size are taken from that table; D and trimming were inferred from the DNA. This sample lists about 33,000 clones; more than 85% were detected once. Approximately 20% of the sample belongs to the ten largest clones.

The sequence derives from a man in his 70s with acute or convalescent COVID-19. Sequenced: peripheral blood. The chain is encoded by TRBV4-3 joined to TRBJ2-7; a tentative D call is TRBD1 (5 bases match). The nucleotides read TGCGCCAGCAGCCAAGATCTGGGGCCCTCCGAGCAGTACTTC. Its amino acids are CASSQDLGPSEQYF.